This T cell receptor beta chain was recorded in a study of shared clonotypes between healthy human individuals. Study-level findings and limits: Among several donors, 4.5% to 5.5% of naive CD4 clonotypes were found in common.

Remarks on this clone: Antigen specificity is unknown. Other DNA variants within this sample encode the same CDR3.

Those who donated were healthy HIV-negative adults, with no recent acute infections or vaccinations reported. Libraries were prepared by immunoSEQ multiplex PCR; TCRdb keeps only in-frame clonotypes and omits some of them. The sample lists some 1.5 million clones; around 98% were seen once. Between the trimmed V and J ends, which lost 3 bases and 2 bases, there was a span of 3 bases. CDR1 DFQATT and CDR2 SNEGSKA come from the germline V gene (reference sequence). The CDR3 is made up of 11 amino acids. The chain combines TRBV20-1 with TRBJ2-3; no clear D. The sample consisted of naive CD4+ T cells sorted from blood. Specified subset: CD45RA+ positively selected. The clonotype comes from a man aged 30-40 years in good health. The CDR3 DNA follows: TGCAGTGCTAGTGTCACAGATACGCAGTATTTT. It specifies CSASVTDTQYF.